One and the same sample provided the 27 T cell receptor beta chains below, sequenced in a study of blood T cell repertoires in COVID-19. Assay: immunoSEQ multiplex PCR; the TCRdb copy retains only in-frame clones and omits some. The sample shows around 280,000 clones, roughly 89% of them seen only once. Source material: PBMCs or T cells enriched from blood (not recorded which). The receptor set was obtained from a woman aged 35 to 49 who had recovered from COVID-19.

The chain recombines TRBV2 with TRBJ1-3; D not certain. Germline V gene lookup returns CDR1 SNHLY and CDR2 FYNNEI. V was shortened by 5 bases and J by 1 base, with 3 bases between the two germline ends. The CDR3 contains 12 residues. The CDR3 coding sequence is TGTGCCAGCAGTCAATCTGGAAACACCATATATTTT. It yields the protein CASSQSGNTIYF. Filled out from reference TRBV2 and TRBJ1-3, the complete variable domain reads EPEVTQTPSHQVTQMGQEVILRCVPISNHLYFYWYRQILGQKVEFLVSFYNNEISEKSEIFDDQFSVERPDGSNFTLKIRSTKLEDSAMYFCASSQSGNTIYFGEGSWLTVV.

V is TRBV18 and J is TRBJ1-4, with D unresolved. CDR3 length equals 12 residues. The germline V gene has CDR1 KGHSH and CDR2 LQKENI. V dropped 4 bases and J dropped 8 bases, with 8 bases sitting between them. The CDR3 nucleotides are TGTGCCAGCTCACTGGGAGGCGAAAAACTGTTTTTT. It codes for CASSLGGEKLFF.

The chain couples TRBV3-1 (or the pseudogene TRBV3-2) to TRBJ1-2, with 7 bases matching TRBD1. After removal of 3 bases from V and 5 bases from J, the junction contained 6 bases not matched to a gene. Germline CDR1 is LGHDT and CDR2 is YNNKEL (reference sequence). The CDR3 runs 14 residues. The CDR3 is CASSQFGQVYGYTF. CDR3 coding DNA: TGTGCCAGCAGCCAGTTCGGACAGGTGTATGGCTACACCTTC.

The chain is built from TRBV6-4 and TRBJ2-1; 7 bases agree with TRBD2. The germline V gene encodes CDR1 MRHNA and CDR2 SNTAGT. The CDR3 has 15 amino acids. The ends lost 6 bases at V and 5 bases at J; junction bases unmatched: 10. The CDR3 region is CASSPTSLRDNEQFF. For the CDR3, the DNA is TGTGCCAGCAGCCCGACTAGCCTTCGGGACAATGAGCAGTTCTTC.

The chain carries TRBV3-1 (or the pseudogene TRBV3-2) and TRBJ2-7; TRBD1 matches 7 bases. This CDR3 region has 14 residues. From germline, CDR1 is LGHDT and CDR2 YNNKEL (reference sequence). Trimming took 4 bases from V and 9 from J; bases not matched to a gene: 12. CDR3: CASSPRQGGGGQYF. CDR3 DNA: TGTGCCAGCAGCCCTCGACAGGGTGGAGGTGGGCAGTACTTC.

The V call is TRBV7-3, the J call TRBJ1-4, with D uncertain. V was cut by 1 base and J by 5 bases, with 5 bases left in between. The CDR3 has 13 amino acids. Germline V CDR1 and CDR2: SGHTA, FQGTGA. CDR3 sequence reads: CASSLSMNEKLFF. CDR3 coding DNA: TGTGCCAGCAGCTTAAGTATGAATGAAAAACTGTTTTTT. The full variable domain, its missing parts supplied by reference TRBV7-3 and TRBJ1-4, is GAGVSQTPSNKVTEKGKYVELRCDPISGHTALYWYRQSLGQGPEFLIYFQGTGAADDSGLPNDRFFAVRPEGSVSTLKIQRTERGDSAVYLCASSLSMNEKLFFGSGTQLSVL.

This chain joins TRBV2 and TRBJ2-5; 8 positions match TRBD1. The CDR3 spans 15 residues. The ends lost 7 bases at V and 0 bases at J; junction bases unmatched: 7. The V gene's germline CDR1 is SNHLY and CDR2 FYNNEI. The CDR3 reads CASTRRDRYQETQYF. As DNA, the CDR3 is TGTGCCAGCACCAGAAGGGACAGGTACCAAGAGACCCAGTACTTC.

The chain links TRBV7-9 to TRBJ1-2; TRBD1 might be the D (5 bases). CDR3 size: 14 residues. V was shortened by 1 base and J by 8 bases, with 14 bases between the two germline ends. Germline V gene data show CDR1 as SEHNR and CDR2 as FQNEAQ (reference sequence). CDR3 in amino acids: CASSLVTGSGGYTF. Written as DNA, the CDR3 is TGTGCCAGCAGCTTAGTTACAGGCTCAGGAGGCTACACCTTC.

The chain recombines TRBV7-6 with TRBJ2-5; D might be TRBD1 (6 bases). Trimming left V 2 bases short and J 5 bases short, with 15 bases between. In germline, CDR1 is SGHVS, CDR2 FNYEAQ. The CDR3 is 15 residues long. CDR3 in DNA: TGTGCCAGCAGCTTAAGTTGGGGGCTAGGGGAGACCCAGTACTTC. Protein sequence: CASSLSWGLGETQYF.

The CDR3 here is CASSLDPQSGYEQYF. CDR3 nucleotides: TGTGCCAGCAGCTTAGATCCCCAAAGCGGCTACGAGCAGTACTTC. The chain carries TRBV7-9 and TRBJ2-7, with a weak D call TRBD2 (5 bases). This CDR3 has 15 residues. CDR1 is SEHNR, CDR2 FQNEAQ, per germline (reference sequence). With 1 base removed from V and 3 bases from J, the gap between germline ends came to 13 bases.

The V call is TRBV10-3, the J call TRBJ2-5; D not resolved. This CDR3 is built from 11 residues. Trimming left V 8 bases short and J 2 bases short, with 6 bases between. Germline CDR1 ENHRY, CDR2 SYGVKD. The CDR3 spells CAIGLQETQYF. The CDR3 bases are TGTGCCATCGGGCTACAAGAGACCCAGTACTTC.

This clone showed up just once. The CDR3: CASSLLSPDTQYF. The CDR3 DNA is TGTGCCAGCAGCCTCCTAAGCCCAGATACGCAGTATTTT. This chain joins TRBV7-8 and TRBJ2-3; D unclear. CDR1 is SGHVS and CDR2 is FQNEAQ in the germline V gene. The CDR3 sequence is 13 residues long. Deletions cut 5 bases from V and 4 bases from J, with 10 bases between. The entire variable domain, with the rest obtained from reference TRBV7-8 and TRBJ2-3, is as follows: GAGVSQSPRYKVAKRGQDVALRCDPISGHVSLFWYQQALGQGPEFLTYFQNEAQLDKSGLPSDRFFAERPEGSVSTLKIQRTQQEDSAVYLCASSLLSPDTQYFGPGTRLTVL.

The chain joins TRBV5-1 to TRBJ2-7, with 8 bases identical to TRBD1. This CDR3 region has 14 residues. V shed 0 bases, J shed 5 bases, and the junction held 4 bases outside the gene matches. Germline loops: CDR1 SGHRS, CDR2 YFSETQ. Here the CDR3 reads CASSLDPGGNEQYF. Written as DNA, the CDR3 is TGCGCCAGCAGCTTGGACCCAGGGGGCAACGAGCAGTACTTC. Using reference TRBV5-1 and TRBJ2-7 for the parts outside the CDR3, the full variable domain is KAGVTQTPRYLIKTRGQQVTLSCSPISGHRSVSWYQQTPGQGLQFLFEYFSETQRNKGNFPGRFSGRQFSNSRSEMNVSTLELGDSALYLCASSLDPGGNEQYFGPGTRLTVT.

The V and J genes are TRBV7-9 and TRBJ2-5; D is uncertain. The CDR3 sequence is 13 residues long. Trimming removed 5 bases at V and 2 bases at J, with 9 bases between. Germline-derived CDR1 and CDR2 are SEHNR and FQNEAQ (reference sequence). The CDR3 spells CASSPRVQETQYF. The CDR3 DNA sequence: TGTGCCAGCAGCCCCCGGGTTCAAGAGACCCAGTACTTC.

This clone was seen a handful of times. The V gene is TRBV27, the J gene TRBJ2-5, with D perhaps TRBD2 (5 bases). Per germline, CDR1 MNHEY and CDR2 SMNVEV (reference sequence). V lost 5 bases to trimming and J lost 4 bases, with 20 bases between them. The length of the CDR3 is 16 residues. The CDR3, as DNA: TGTGCCAGCAGTAAAAGATTCACCACTGGAGGAGAGACCCAGTACTTC. This gives the protein CASSKRFTTGGETQYF.

The rearrangement links TRBV18 to TRBJ2-1; TRBD1 agrees at 9 bases. The CDR3 loop spans 12 amino acids. Germline V gives CDR1 KGHSH, CDR2 LQKENI. Trimming removed 4 bases from V and 8 bases from J; junction bases left unmatched: 0. CDR3 sequence reads: CASSRDRDEQFF. DNA for the CDR3: TGTGCCAGCTCACGGGACAGGGATGAGCAGTTCTTC.

This chain uses TRBV2 with TRBJ2-7; perhaps TRBD2 as D (6 bases). V lost 6 bases and J 0 bases, leaving 6 bases between the germline ends. CDR1 is SNHLY, CDR2 FYNNEI, per germline. The length of the CDR3 is 12 residues. The CDR3 loop is CASRRDSYEQYF. DNA of the CDR3: TGTGCCAGCAGGCGGGACTCCTACGAGCAGTACTTC.

V and J are TRBV23-1 and TRBJ1-3; D is unclear. TRBV23-1 carries the ORF label, with uncertain function. The V and J ends lost 5 bases and 8 bases respectively, with 13 bases between them. This CDR3 spans 13 amino acids. The CDR3, as DNA: TGCGCCAGCAGTTGGTTGGGGAGGGACACCATATATTTT. Its translation is CASSWLGRDTIYF.

This sequence joins TRBV5-8 and TRBJ2-1; 11 positions match TRBD1. From germline, CDR1 is SGHTS and CDR2 YDEGEE. The CDR3 runs 18 residues. The ends lost 6 bases at V and 1 base at J; junction bases unmatched: 12. CDR3 bases: TGTGCCAGCAAGTCCCGGGACAGGGGGACGTGGTCCTACAATGAGCAGTTCTTC. Its translation is CASKSRDRGTWSYNEQFF.

V gene TRBV5-6 combines with J gene TRBJ1-4, with 10 bases fitting TRBD1. Germline V gives CDR1 SGHDT, CDR2 YYEEEE. The J segment lost 3 bases and the V segment lost 4 bases, leaving 3 bases of the junction unmatched. The CDR3 is 15 residues long. CDR3 protein: CASSPGTGANEKLFF. Written as DNA, the CDR3 is TGTGCCAGCAGCCCCGGGACAGGGGCTAATGAAAAACTGTTTTTT.

This clone was recorded a few times. The chain recombines TRBV5-4 with TRBJ1-4, with 9 bases identical to TRBD1. After removal of 4 bases from V and 0 bases from J, the junction contained 7 bases not matched to a gene. The CDR3 loop spans 17 amino acids. Germline V gene lookup returns CDR1 SGHNT and CDR2 YYREEE (reference sequence). CDR3 in DNA: TGTGCCAGCAGCCTCGGGACAGGGAGTGCAACTAATGAAAAACTGTTTTTT. It encodes CASSLGTGSATNEKLFF.

The chain joins TRBV30 to TRBJ2-7, with D tentatively TRBD1 (6 bases). Germline-derived CDR1 and CDR2 are GTSNPN and SVGIG (reference sequence). V lost 6 bases, J lost 0 bases, and 15 bases lay in between. The length of the CDR3 is 14 residues. Here the CDR3 reads CACFDRRYSYEQYF. The CDR3 coding sequence is TGTGCCTGTTTCGACAGGCGATACTCCTACGAGCAGTACTTC.

CDR3 DNA: TGTGCCAGCAGCTTACCGGGGACTAGCGGGAGGGGGGAGACCCAGTACTTC. This gives the protein CASSLPGTSGRGETQYF. The rearrangement links TRBV7-2 to TRBJ2-5; TRBD2 aligns across 16 bases. Trimming removed 2 bases from V and 5 bases from J; junction bases left unmatched: 5. The CDR3 has 17 amino acids. In germline, CDR1 is SGHTA, CDR2 FQGNSA.

J is TRBJ1-2 and V is TRBV28; possibly TRBD1 for D (5 bases). Between the trimmed V and J ends, which lost 5 bases and 3 bases, there was a span of 10 bases. The length of the CDR3 is 13 residues. CDR1 and CDR2 (germline): MDHEN, SYDVKM. CDR3 protein: CASSTPTDYGYTF. CDR3 nucleotides: TGTGCCAGCAGTACACCGACAGACTATGGCTACACCTTC.

The sample holds one count of this clone. J is TRBJ2-5 and V is TRBV24-1; 7 bases match TRBD1. The trim removed 4 bases at V and 4 bases at J, leaving 8 bases unmatched. The V gene's germline CDR1 is KGHDR and CDR2 SFDVKD. The CDR3 consists of 15 residues. The CDR3 sequence is CATSDPATGRETQYF. The CDR3 nucleotides are TGTGCCACCAGTGACCCTGCGACAGGGAGAGAGACCCAGTACTTC.

The chain combines TRBV27 with TRBJ1-2; tentatively, D is TRBD1 (6 bases). This CDR3 is built from 16 residues. Trimming took 2 bases from V and 2 from J, leaving 15 bases between them. The germline CDR1 and CDR2 sequences are MNHEY and SMNVEV (reference sequence). CDR3 sequence: CASSLGPRGANYGYTF. The CDR3 nucleotides read TGTGCCAGCAGTTTAGGCCCACGGGGGGCAAACTATGGCTACACCTTC.

This clone appeared once. The V and J genes are TRBV6-5 and TRBJ1-1, with D hard to call. V lost 10 bases and J lost 0, with 15 bases in between. Germline assignment: CDR1 MNHEY and CDR2 SVGAGI. This CDR3 has 14 amino acids. The CDR3 nucleotides are TGTGCCACCAAAGGCAGGTCTCTGAACACTGAAGCTTTCTTT. Protein sequence: CATKGRSLNTEAFF.